These 25 T cell receptor beta chains were sequenced from one sample in a study of T cell repertoires in cytomegalovirus infection. MiXCR, run by TCRdb on the reads, gives a single entry per CDR3 protein. The table has around 280,000 distinct CDR3 sequences, about 9.1% seen once; the top ten hold around 2.4%. Sequencing was carried out using PBMCs. The source is a human donor in good health (CMV status not recorded). Some clones in this sample may be carry-over from other donors' samples.

The sample holds many counts of this clonotype. The chain joins TRBV6-2 or TRBV6-3 to TRBJ2-3; D unresolved. The CDR3 is 16 amino acids. Looked up from germline, CDR1 is MNHEY and CDR2 is SVGEGT. The V end lost 2 bases, the J end lost 0 bases, and 12 bases lay between the germline ends. CDR3 residues: CASSYQAGPSTDTQYF. The CDR3 region has the DNA TGTGCCAGCAGTTACCAGGCTGGGCCTAGCACAGATACGCAGTATTTT.

The V gene is TRBV5-1, the J gene TRBJ2-5; 7 bases match TRBD1. The V gene end was trimmed by 4 bases and the J gene end by 4 bases; junction bases not matched to a gene: 7. The CDR3 has 14 amino acids. Germline assignment: CDR1 SGHRS and CDR2 YFSETQ. The CDR3 DNA follows: TGCGCCAGCAGCACCGGACAGGATCTAGAGACCCAGTACTTC. Translating gives CASSTGQDLETQYF.

This clonotype was counted ten times or more. This chain links TRBV4-3 with TRBJ2-6, with D uncertain. Trimming stripped 1 base from V and 0 bases from J, with 4 bases between. CDR1 is LGHNA, CDR2 YSLEER, per germline. The CDR3 sequence is 15 residues long. The CDR3 is CASSQVFSGANVLTF. The CDR3 DNA is TGCGCCAGCAGCCAAGTATTCTCTGGGGCCAACGTCCTGACTTTC.

The rearrangement joins TRBV4-2 to TRBJ2-1; a possible D gene is TRBD1 (6 bases). The CDR3 has 16 residues. Per germline, CDR1 LGHNA and CDR2 YNFKEQ. Trimming took 4 bases from V and 2 from J, leaving 15 bases between them. The CDR3 sequence is CASSPADRITYNEQFF. The CDR3 coding sequence is TGTGCCAGCAGCCCCGCGGACAGAATTACCTACAATGAGCAGTTCTTC.

This clonotype was counted at least ten times. The V gene is TRBV12-3 or TRBV12-4, the J gene TRBJ1-1; 8 bases agree with TRBD1. The ends lost 7 bases at V and 1 base at J; junction bases unmatched: 8. The CDR3 runs 15 residues. CDR3 region: CASKRQGLQNTEAFF. Written as DNA, the CDR3 is TGTGCCAGCAAACGACAGGGGCTACAGAACACTGAAGCTTTCTTT.

This clonotype was seen at least ten times. The chain is built from TRBV27 and TRBJ2-1; D perhaps matches TRBD2 (5 bases). This CDR3 is 15 amino acids long. The ends were cut back, 5 bases at V and 9 bases at J, with 20 bases in the middle. Per the germline V gene, CDR1 is MNHEY and CDR2 is SMNVEV (reference sequence). The CDR3 here is CASSALADEPLEQFF. The CDR3 region has the DNA TGTGCCAGCAGTGCCCTAGCTGACGAGCCCCTTGAGCAGTTCTTC.

The chain links TRBV13 to TRBJ1-6, with TRBD1 matching over 8 bases. Germline lookup yields CDR1 PRHDT and CDR2 FYEKMQ (reference sequence). CDR3 size: 16 residues. After removal of 5 bases from V and 4 bases from J, the junction contained 7 bases not matched to a gene. DNA for the CDR3: TGTGCCAGCAGCCAAATCCGGGACAGGTATAATTCACCCCTCCACTTT. It translates to CASSQIRDRYNSPLHF. Full variable domain (missing parts from reference TRBV13 and TRBJ1-6): AAGVIQSPRHLIKEKRETATLKCYPIPRHDTVYWYQQGPGQDPQFLISFYEKMQSDKGSIPDRFSAQQFSDYHSELNMSSLELGDSALYFCASSQIRDRYNSPLHFGNGTRLTVT.

Ten or more counts support this clonotype. The chain employs TRBV12-3 or TRBV12-4 and TRBJ2-7, with D maybe TRBD2 (5 bases). V was clipped by 3 bases and J by 5 bases, with 5 bases between them. This CDR3 spans 11 amino acids. This CDR3 is CASSLRDEQYF. The CDR3 DNA sequence: TGTGCCAGCAGTTTGAGGGACGAGCAGTACTTC.

This clonotype has a count of ten or more. The chain carries TRBV7-2 and TRBJ1-1, with D possibly TRBD1 on 6 matching bases. Germline V gene sequence: CDR1 SGHTA, CDR2 FQGNSA. This CDR3 region has 14 residues. The V gene lost 5 bases and the J gene lost 0 bases, with 10 bases spanning the gap. The CDR3 nucleotides are TGTGCCAGCAGCCCTGACAGGTTGAACACTGAAGCTTTCTTT. Translated: CASSPDRLNTEAFF.

The chain joins TRBV20-1 to TRBJ2-4, with TRBD1 as a possible D gene (7 bases). Trimming stripped 1 base from V and 7 bases from J, with 17 bases between. The V gene's germline CDR1 is DFQATT and CDR2 SNEGSKA (reference sequence). The CDR3 runs 15 residues. The CDR3 protein is CSARAPGQRVNIQYF. The DNA of the CDR3 is TGCAGTGCTAGAGCCCCGGGACAGCGGGTGAACATTCAGTACTTC.

This chain links TRBV20-1 with TRBJ2-1; D gene uncertain. V gave up 4 bases and J gave up 3 bases, with 13 bases separating them. There are 14 residues in the CDR3. Germline V gene sequence: CDR1 DFQATT, CDR2 SNEGSKA (reference sequence). CDR3 sequence (DNA): TGCAGTGCTACAACCCTCCAGGACTACAATGAGCAGTTCTTC. This codes for CSATTLQDYNEQFF.

This clonotype was detected ten times or more. This rearrangement joins TRBV5-6 to TRBJ1-2, with unresolved D. V was trimmed by 6 bases and J by 4 bases, leaving 13 bases between them. Germline V gives CDR1 SGHDT, CDR2 YYEEEE. This CDR3 has 13 amino acids. The CDR3 DNA reads TGTGCCAGCAACCCGTCCCCGACCTATGGCTACACCTTC. Translating it yields CASNPSPTYGYTF.

Ten or more counts support this clonotype. This chain joins TRBV7-9 and TRBJ2-1; TRBD2 might be the D (6 bases). V lost 2 bases, J lost 10 bases, and 9 bases lay in between. This CDR3 comprises 12 residues. Germline assignment: CDR1 SEHNR and CDR2 FQNEAQ (reference sequence). CDR3 loop: CASSLMGREQFF. The CDR3 coding sequence is TGTGCCAGCAGCTTAATGGGGAGGGAGCAGTTCTTC.

This clonotype was counted between two and nine times. J is TRBJ2-3 and V is TRBV5-5; 8 nucleotides match TRBD2. Germline values: CDR1 SGHKS, CDR2 YYEKEE (reference sequence). V trimming: 4 bases; J trimming: 2 bases; junction bases outside the gene matches: 6. The CDR3 spans 15 residues. The CDR3 DNA reads TGTGCCAGCAGCACCAACGGGGGGGCCACAGATACGCAGTATTTT. Amino acid sequence: CASSTNGGATDTQYF.

This chain links TRBV29-1 with TRBJ2-5; 9 bases line up with TRBD2. Losses at the gene ends were 6 bases for V and 1 base for J; bases not matched to a gene: 9. The CDR3 sequence is 15 residues long. The germline CDR1 and CDR2 sequences are SQVTM and ANQGSEA. This chain's CDR3 is CSVPIPSGVQETQYF. The CDR3 nucleotides are TGCAGCGTCCCTATTCCTAGCGGGGTCCAAGAGACCCAGTACTTC.

J is TRBJ1-5 and V is TRBV18; D uncertain. CDR1 is KGHSH, CDR2 LQKENI, per germline. The CDR3 loop spans 12 amino acids. Trimming took off 3 bases at V and 5 bases at J, with 5 bases between the two ends. CDR3 sequence: CASSPTYQPQHF. CDR3 nucleotides: TGTGCCAGCTCACCTACCTATCAGCCCCAGCATTTT.

In its sample, this clonotype was seen many times. The chain joins TRBV28 to TRBJ1-6; D is perhaps TRBD1 (5 bases). Germline lookup yields CDR1 MDHEN and CDR2 SYDVKM. The CDR3 runs 15 residues. V dropped 5 bases and J dropped 7 bases, with 15 bases sitting between them. DNA of the CDR3: TGTGCCAGCAGTCTTAGGGGCCGCGGGAATTCACCCCTCCACTTT. Its protein product is CASSLRGRGNSPLHF.

The sample holds many counts of this clonotype. The gene calls are TRBV6-2 or TRBV6-3 and TRBJ2-1; 16 nucleotides align to TRBD2. Germline V gives CDR1 MNHEY, CDR2 SVGEGT. CDR3 length: 16 residues. Germline trimming cut 5 bases from V and 9 bases from J; bases unmatched to any gene: 7. In nucleotides, the CDR3 is TGTGCCAGCAGTACGGCGGGACTAGCGGGGGGGTTTGAGCAGTTCTTC. Translation gives CASSTAGLAGGFEQFF.

This clonotype came up many times. The V and J genes are TRBV7-8 and TRBJ1-2; maybe TRBD1 (5 bases). The germline V gene encodes CDR1 SGHVS and CDR2 FQNEAQ. Trimming stripped 1 base from V and 8 bases from J, with 11 bases between. The CDR3 covers 13 residues. Here the CDR3 DNA reads TGTGCCAGCAGCTTAGTGTGGGGGGACGGCTACACCTTC. It encodes CASSLVWGDGYTF.

At least ten counts were recorded for this clonotype. The gene calls are TRBV2 and TRBJ2-7, with D maybe TRBD2 (6 bases). Germline CDR1 is SNHLY and CDR2 is FYNNEI. Trimming stripped 6 bases from V and 6 bases from J, with 12 bases between. CDR3 length: 12 amino acids. In DNA, the CDR3 is TGTGCCAGCAGCGGGGACTTTAGCGAGCAGTACTTC. Amino acid sequence: CASSGDFSEQYF.

In its sample, this clonotype was seen many times. The chain carries TRBV7-2 and TRBJ1-1; possibly TRBD1 for D (5 bases). Germline lookup yields CDR1 SGHTA and CDR2 FQGNSA. V was clipped by 1 base and J by 3 bases, with 12 bases between them. The CDR3 consists of 15 residues. CDR3 residues: CASSLVGGAYTEAFF. The CDR3 coding sequence is TGTGCCAGCAGCTTAGTCGGAGGGGCTTACACTGAAGCTTTCTTT.

The CDR3, as DNA: TGCGCCAGCAGCCCCAGAGGGGGAACTAGCACAGATACGCAGTATTTT. It encodes CASSPRGGTSTDTQYF. This rearrangement joins TRBV5-1 to TRBJ2-3, with D tentatively TRBD1 (6 bases). CDR3 length: 16 amino acids. The V and J ends lost 4 bases and 0 bases respectively, with 15 bases between them. Germline V lookup: CDR1 SGHRS, CDR2 YFSETQ.

This clonotype appeared a few times. V and J are TRBV6-1 and TRBJ2-1; perhaps TRBD1 as D (6 bases). Trimming stripped 5 bases from V and 9 bases from J, with 20 bases between. Germline-derived CDR1 and CDR2 are MNHNS and SASEGT. The CDR3 spans 15 residues. CDR3 nucleotide sequence: TGTGCCAGCAGTTATTCCGGGACACCCGTAGGTGAGCAGTTCTTC. This codes for CASSYSGTPVGEQFF.

At least ten counts were recorded for this clonotype. The chain combines TRBV7-6 with TRBJ2-3, with TRBD1 matching over 7 bases. CDR1 and CDR2 (germline): SGHVS, FNYEAQ. The CDR3 has 17 residues. Unmatched junction bases numbered 9, after V lost 3 bases and J lost 0 bases. In nucleotides, the CDR3 is TGTGCCAGCAGCTTGCCCGGGACAGAGACTAGCACAGATACGCAGTATTTT. Translating it yields CASSLPGTETSTDTQYF. The variable domain in full, with the rest retrieved from reference TRBV7-6 and TRBJ2-3, is GAGVSQSPRYKVTKRGQDVALRCDPISGHVSLYWYRQALGQGPEFLTYFNYEAQQDKSGLPNDRFSAERPEGSISTLTIQRTEQRDSAMYRCASSLPGTETSTDTQYFGPGTRLTVL.

This clonotype was found many times. The rearrangement joins TRBV6-2 or TRBV6-3 to TRBJ2-3; TRBD2 might be the D (5 bases). This CDR3 spans 14 amino acids. Germline V gene lookup returns CDR1 MNHEY and CDR2 SVGEGT. V lost 5 bases to trimming and J lost 5 bases, with 14 bases between them. In DNA, the CDR3 is TGTGCCAGCAGTCCCGCGGCGGGTCGAGATACGCAGTATTTT. It is translated as CASSPAAGRDTQYF.